The 3 T cell receptor beta chains below were found in one sample sequenced in a study of PD-1 blockade in classical Hodgkin lymphoma. Brentuximab vedotin exposure varied, and every patient relapsed after autologous stem cell transplantation. Profiling relied on immunoSEQ multiplex PCR, and the TCRdb table lists in-frame clones only, not all of them. Of 50,000 to 65,000 clones detected, around nine tenths appear once; the ten largest clones hold under 7%. The input for sequencing was peripheral blood mononuclear cells (PBMCs), taken before the second cycle of nivolumab. The receptors stem from a human donor with classical Hodgkin lymphoma.

The V and J genes are TRBV6-6 and TRBJ2-6; D is unresolved. The V end lost 3 bases, the J end lost 1 base, and 7 bases lay between the germline ends. Per germline, CDR1 MNHNY and CDR2 SVGAGI (reference sequence). The CDR3 is made up of 15 amino acids. CDR3 bases: TGTGCCAGCAGTTATGTCGGATCTGGGGCCAACGTCCTGACTTTC. Its translation: CASSYVGSGANVLTF.

The CDR3 sequence: CAWSVKRGAGGYTF. CDR3 DNA sequence: TGTGCCTGGAGTGTAAAGAGGGGCGCAGGCGGCTACACCTTC. This chain links TRBV30 with TRBJ1-2; a weak D match, TRBD1 (5 bases). The CDR3 has 14 residues. Germline V gene lookup returns CDR1 GTSNPN and CDR2 SVGIG (reference sequence). V was pared by 0 bases and J by 8 bases, with 16 bases between.

The chain links TRBV5-1 to TRBJ2-1, with TRBD2 identical over 9 bases. This CDR3 is built from 15 residues. The germline CDR1 and CDR2 sequences are SGHRS and YFSETQ. The trim removed 4 bases at V and 6 bases at J, leaving 8 bases unmatched. The CDR3 reads CASSEVGTSPNEQFF. DNA of the CDR3: TGCGCCAGCAGCGAGGTAGGGACTAGCCCCAATGAGCAGTTCTTC. Combining the CDR3 with reference TRBV5-1 and TRBJ2-1 gives the whole variable domain KAGVTQTPRYLIKTRGQQVTLSCSPISGHRSVSWYQQTPGQGLQFLFEYFSETQRNKGNFPGRFSGRQFSNSRSEMNVSTLELGDSALYLCASSEVGTSPNEQFFGPGTRLTVL.